Listed here is a single TCR beta chain. This record comes from a study of blood T cell repertoires in COVID-19. In the study overall: Spain, Italy and the United States supplied samples that represented acute and convalescent COVID-19.

Study processing details: Estimates of nucleated cell counts were drawn from the amplification of reference gene primers. Sequenced by immunoSEQ multiplex PCR; TCRdb stores in-frame clones only, minus some. D and trimming were read from the DNA, whereas the V and J calls and clone size are those reported in that table. The sample records about 40,000 clones, roughly 80% being singletons. V lost 3 bases and J lost 3, with 9 bases in between. Looked up from germline, CDR1 is DFQATT and CDR2 is SNEGSKA (reference sequence). The CDR3 totals 12 residues. The V gene is TRBV20-1, the J gene TRBJ2-7; a possible D gene is TRBD2 (5 bases). Material: peripheral blood. The receptor comes from a human donor with acute or convalescent COVID-19. The donor label of this sample is uncertain. Here the CDR3 reads CSASVGNYEQYF. The CDR3 bases are TGCAGTGCTAGTGTCGGGAACTACGAGCAGTACTTC.